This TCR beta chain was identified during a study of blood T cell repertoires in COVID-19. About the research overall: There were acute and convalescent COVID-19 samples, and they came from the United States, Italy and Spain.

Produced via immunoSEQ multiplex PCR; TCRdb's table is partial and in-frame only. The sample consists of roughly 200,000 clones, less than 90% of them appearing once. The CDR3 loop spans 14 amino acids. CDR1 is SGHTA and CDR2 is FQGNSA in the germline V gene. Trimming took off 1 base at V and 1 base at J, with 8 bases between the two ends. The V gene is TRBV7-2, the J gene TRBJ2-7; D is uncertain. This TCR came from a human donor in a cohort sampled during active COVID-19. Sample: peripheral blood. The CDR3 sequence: CASSLDYGSYEQYV. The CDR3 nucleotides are TGTGCCAGCAGCTTAGATTACGGGTCCTACGAGCAGTACGTC.